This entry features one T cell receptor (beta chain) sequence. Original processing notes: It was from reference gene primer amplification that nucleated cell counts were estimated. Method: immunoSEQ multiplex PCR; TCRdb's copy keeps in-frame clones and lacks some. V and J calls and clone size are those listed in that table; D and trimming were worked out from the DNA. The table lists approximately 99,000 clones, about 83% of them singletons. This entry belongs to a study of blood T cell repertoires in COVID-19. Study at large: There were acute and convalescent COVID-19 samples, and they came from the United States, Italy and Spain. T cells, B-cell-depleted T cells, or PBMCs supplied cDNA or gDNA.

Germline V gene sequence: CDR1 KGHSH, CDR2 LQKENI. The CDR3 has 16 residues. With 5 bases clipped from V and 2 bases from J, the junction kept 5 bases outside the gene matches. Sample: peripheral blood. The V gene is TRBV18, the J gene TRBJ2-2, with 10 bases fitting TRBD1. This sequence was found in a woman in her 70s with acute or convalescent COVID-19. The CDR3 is CASSFRDRGNTGELFF. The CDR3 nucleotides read TGTGCCAGCTCATTCCGGGACAGGGGTAACACCGGGGAGCTGTTTTTT.